The present T cell receptor beta chain was sequenced within a study of cytomegalovirus exposure and HLA in healthy donors (dated by TCRdb to 2016 to 2017). In the study overall: In an earlier analysis of approximately 500 of the donors, 276 Gb of sequence data and 90 million to 120 million unique TCR beta sequences from 180 million or so T cells were reported. An early release that covered 640 HLA-typed donors contained approximately 290 gigabases of sequencing data and 85 million to 100 million unique TCR sequences. Of the approximately 400 genotyped donors, 65% to 90% fell in the genetic ancestry cluster associated with self-reported Caucasian donors. The aim of the study was to test whether cataloging public T cell receptors could identify signatures of past pathogen exposure. Using immunosequencing, the study profiled T cell repertoires from fewer than 700 subjects and related those repertoires to cytomegalovirus serostatus. Along with the roughly 710-subject first cohort, a separate validation cohort of 120 different subjects was used. The study combined high-throughput TCR immunosequencing, statistical association of individual TCRs with disease status, and machine learning to predict cytomegalovirus infection status. A later analysis re-examined previously published TCR beta repertoires from more than 600 donors and added high-resolution HLA genotyping to investigate patterns of TCR occurrence. In the later analysis, no new phenotypic data were used to find candidate immune exposures; instead, reliance was placed on TCR beta sequences and their occurrence across donors. An earlier analysis of around 540 of the donors applied high-throughput TCR beta sequencing to assess whether each TCR beta V gene segment acted as functional or pseudogenic. Donor age, sex, ethnicity and CMV serostatus were compiled together with the repertoire data. In a later genetic analysis, genome-wide SNP genotypes for about 60% of the 666 donors were used, and that subset was treated as a discovery cohort. All discovery cohort repertoires had been generated on a single sequencing platform. Both class I and class II loci were covered by HLA typing, at four-digit resolution. The number of donors typed differed by locus, with roughly 629-640 for A, B, C, DRB1 and DQB1, roughly 550 for DQA1, some 570 for DPA1, and around 460 for DPB1. Five DR-DQ haplotypes were treated as single units for association and clustering because of strong linkage in the cohort. On average, over 200,000 unique TCR beta nucleotide sequences were sequenced per donor among roughly 430 genotyped donors of the cohort, with 15% to 20% of those sequences being non-productive.

The cohort consisted of 600 to 700 healthy bone marrow donors. At the time of sampling, all cohort members were nominally healthy, though unrecorded immune exposures were likely present. The donor was CMV seropositive and belonged to the group of 270 or so seropositive cohort members. A peripheral blood sample was provided by each donor, and peripheral blood mononuclear cells were used for TCR beta sequencing. The Qiagen DNeasy Blood Extraction Kit was used to extract genomic DNA from the blood cell samples. Beyond this particular receptor, the publication reports: This cohort had only TCR beta chains sequenced, and the lack of alpha or paired-chain data limited which features could be detected. In vitro tests confirmed that three of the cytomegalovirus-associated TCR beta chains recognize cytomegalovirus antigens. In a later genetic analysis, fewer N-insertions in productive TCRs were reported among donors in an Asian-associated ancestry cluster than the roughly 700-donor mean. Because counts were too low, about 18 rarely observed V segments, including chromosome 9 orphons, were excluded from the earlier analysis of about 500 of the donors. While some public TCRs were present in many individuals, most TCR sequences turned up only very rarely across donors. A later analysis found that most CMV-associated TCR beta chains appeared HLA-restricted, with HLA associations seemingly driven largely by CMV exposure. CMV serostatus was the only immune exposure information available for the cohort. Compared with equally common non-associated chains, HLA-associated TCR beta chains in a later analysis were more clonally expanded and had lower generation probabilities. Correlated functional status among segregating V segments might reflect linkage disequilibrium, but an unknown experimental factor could not be ruled out. A group of highly shared sequence variants was considered likely to be a technical artifact of the sequencing pipeline. According to a later analysis, parvovirus B19, influenza, CMV and Epstein-Barr virus appeared linked to several top co-occurrence clusters. Sequencing depth was assumed to be roughly uniform across donors in the presence/absence analyses, though that assumption may not hold. The classifier was reported to diagnose cytomegalovirus status with high specificity and sensitivity in both the original and validation cohorts. The authors suggested that the approach could potentially be generalized to other disease states and immunological phenotypes. In a later analysis, the rate of TCR association differed among HLA loci, with DRB1 alleles having the most associated TCRs and HLA-C alleles having the fewest. In an earlier analysis of approximately 590 of the donors, most TCR beta V segments were observed in productive rearrangements about 90% or about 30% of the time, broadly matching IMGT annotations. Because HLA typing was missing for some donors at each locus, association tests included only the typed subset. V-gene and J-gene trimming of TCR beta chains was associated with a missense DCLRE1C variant in a later genetic analysis, and the association was replicated in an independent cohort. Assigning TCR associations to individual alleles was difficult when HLA alleles, especially DR and DQ, strongly co-occurred. In the study, approximately 160 TCR beta chains were listed as associated with cytomegalovirus. A further reported finding was that TCR beta sequences accurately predicted the HLA-A and HLA-B alleles for most subjects in the first cohort. A later analysis associated 15,000 to 20,000 TCR beta sequences with specific HLA alleles at a false discovery rate of 0.05.

On this clone itself: This clone's antigen is unknown. The input lacks base qualities; no much larger clone sits a single base away.

To prepare the library, the immunoSEQ multiplex PCR assay was applied. For the multiplex PCR, a mixture combining 60 forward primers for TCR Vbeta segments and 13 reverse primers for TCR Jbeta segments was used. The CDR3 region of rearranged TCR beta genes was amplified from genomic DNA with a multiplex PCR assay. Amplified TCR beta libraries were sequenced as 87-base-pair reads on the Illumina HiSeq System. Under the source paper's analysis protocol: Across the roughly 640 repertoires, a later analysis counted 80 million or so unique TCR beta chains, 9.5 million to 13 million of which were shared by at least two donors. Raw reads were error-corrected and collapsed into unique sequences with a nearest-neighbor algorithm that merged closely related sequences to remove PCR and sequencing errors. CDR3 sequences were aligned to IMGT reference sequences to assign V, D and J gene segments. Each retained sequence needed at least a six-nucleotide match to both a V gene segment and a J gene segment. A rearrangement counted as productive if the CDR3 had no stop codons and remained in frame with V and J, and every other rearrangement counted as non-productive. Following IMGT convention, CDR3 was defined as the stretch from the second conserved V-encoded cysteine up to the conserved J-encoded phenylalanine. The earlier analysis of more than 450 of the donors excluded sequences that lacked an unambiguous match to a single V gene segment. In an earlier analysis of roughly 500 of the donors, V segments were called functional above 56.7% productive rearrangements and were called segregating when the between-donor standard deviation exceeded 5%. To diagnose cytomegalovirus status from the catalog of TCR beta chain sequences, a statistical classification framework was built. A later analysis assigned V and J genes by comparing TCR nucleotide sequences with IMGT/GENE-DB human TR gene sequences. A later analysis assigned CDR3 sequences and most-parsimonious VDJ recombination scenarios with the TCRdist pipeline. In a later analysis, each TCR beta chain was defined by its CDR3 amino acid sequence together with its V-gene family, and reads lacking a unique V-gene family were excluded. A later analysis removed several hundred highly shared, low-generation-probability nucleotide sequences to deal with suspected cross-contamination and a sequencing artifact. For each public chain, a later analysis derived a clonal expansion index from normalized ranks of inferred template counts within each repertoire. In a later analysis, generation probabilities were computed using a VDJ recombination model fitted to out-of-frame rearrangements, and the results were checked against IGoR. Hypergeometric tests were used in a later analysis to score TCR-TCR, TCR-HLA and TCR-CMV co-occurrence, with a repertoire-size bias correction applied to the TCR pairs. In a later analysis, false discovery rates were estimated by permuting HLA or CMV assignments 20 times. A later analysis grouped co-occurring TCRs with DBSCAN, adding TCRdist sequence similarity when clustering within HLA-allele-positive subsets. Co-occurrence clustering excluded repertoires with fewer than 30,000 or more than 120,000 public chains, plus five with anomalous nucleotide sharing. TCRdb holds this immuneACCESS table with in-frame rearrangements only. Some clones are missing; in checked studies, unresolved V genes explain under half, and the rest has no known cause. That table supplies the V and J calls and clone size; D and trimming were determined from the DNA. The sample data list 150,000 to 200,000 clones, and 84% of these were observed just once. The ten largest clones add up to over 2.5% of the sample.

The material sequenced was PBMCs. This TCR derives from a woman between 50 and 59 years old in good health and CMV-seropositive.

CDR3 protein: CASSFLAHNEQFF. The sequence in DNA is TGTGCCAGCAGTTTTCTGGCCCACAATGAGCAGTTCTTC. The V and J segments used are TRBV27 and TRBJ2-1; the D gene assignment is ambiguous. CDR1 MNHEY and CDR2 SMNVEV are derived from the germline V gene (reference sequence). Cut back by 3 bases and 5 bases, the V and J ends lie 8 bases apart. From its cysteine to its phenylalanine, the CDR3 spans 13 amino acids. The read is trimmed to its CDR3 DNA, 39 bases read in frame from base 1.